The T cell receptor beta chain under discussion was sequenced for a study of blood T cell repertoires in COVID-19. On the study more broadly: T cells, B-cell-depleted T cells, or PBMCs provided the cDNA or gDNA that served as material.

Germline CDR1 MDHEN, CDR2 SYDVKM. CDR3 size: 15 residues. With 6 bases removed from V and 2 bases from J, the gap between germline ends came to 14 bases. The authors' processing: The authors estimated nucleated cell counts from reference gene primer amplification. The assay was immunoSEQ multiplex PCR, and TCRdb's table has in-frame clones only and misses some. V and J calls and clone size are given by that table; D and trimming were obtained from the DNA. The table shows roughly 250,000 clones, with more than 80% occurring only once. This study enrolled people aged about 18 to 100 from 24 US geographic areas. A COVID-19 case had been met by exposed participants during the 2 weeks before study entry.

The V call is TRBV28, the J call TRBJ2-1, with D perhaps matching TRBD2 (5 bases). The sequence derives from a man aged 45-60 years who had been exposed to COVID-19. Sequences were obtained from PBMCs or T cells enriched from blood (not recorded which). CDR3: CASSPVSGTYNEQFF. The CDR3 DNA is TGTGCCAGCAGCCCGGTATCGGGGACCTACAATGAGCAGTTCTTC. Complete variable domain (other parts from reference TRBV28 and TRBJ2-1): DVKVTQSSRYLVKRTGEKVFLECVQDMDHENMFWYRQDPGLGLRLIYFSYDVKMKEKGDIPEGYSVSREKKERFSLILESASTNQTSMYLCASSPVSGTYNEQFFGPGTRLTVL.